This TCR beta chain came from a study of T cells in women clearing cervical HPV infection. V shed 7 bases, J shed 2 bases, and the junction held 7 bases outside the gene matches. Per the germline V gene, CDR1 is LNHDA and CDR2 is SQIVND (reference sequence). The CDR3 length is 15 residues. Broader study findings: Effector/memory and HPV-specific T cells were not isolated, and association timing is unknown. CIN3+ cases had significantly higher TCR richness than controls; evenness did not differ. Each sample's T-cell count was unknown, possibly confounding richness.

Sequencing was performed with immunoSEQ multiplex PCR; in TCRdb, only in-frame clones are kept and a portion is missing. This sample's clone table lists tens of thousands of clones. In the case of this clone: Antigen: not known. The missing CDR3 end, 3 residues past where the read stops, is filled in from the germline J gene.

The chain recombines TRBV19 with TRBJ1-5, with 8 bases aligning to TRBD1. The receptor's source is a woman between 18 and 70 years old with a cervical HPV16 infection that either progressed to CIN3+ or cleared (not recorded which). The sequencing input was blood buffy coat. The part of the CDR3 DNA that was read is TGTGCCAGTACCGGACAGGGAGGGGGCAATCAGCCC. Its protein is CASTGQGGGNQP. The whole CDR3 region reads CASTGQGGGNQPQHF.